This T cell receptor beta chain is from a study of blood T cells in healthy people across ages. With a J-beta primer mix and a sample-barcoded 5' primer, a second PCR ran about 7 to 12 cycles. Tags on each cDNA molecule came from a template-switch adaptor with 12 random nucleotides. TCRdb re-analysed the 5' RACE reads in MiXCR, keeping a single row per CDR3 protein. The repertoire holds about 400,000 distinct CDR3 sequences, with 52% as singletons. V lost 6 bases to trimming and J lost 2 bases, with 8 bases between them. This CDR3 spans 11 amino acids. Germline assignment: CDR1 DFQATT and CDR2 SNEGSKA (reference sequence). Study outcomes and limitations: As naive T cell percentage varied, TCR beta diversity correlated strongly with it.

On this clonotype: Its target is unknown.

Sequences were obtained from blood. The chain uses TRBV20-1 and TRBJ2-7; D gene uncertain. This TCR was recovered from a man in his 60s in good health. The chain's CDR3 is CSALVTYEQYF. The CDR3 DNA follows: TGCAGTGCCTTGGTAACCTACGAGCAGTACTTC.